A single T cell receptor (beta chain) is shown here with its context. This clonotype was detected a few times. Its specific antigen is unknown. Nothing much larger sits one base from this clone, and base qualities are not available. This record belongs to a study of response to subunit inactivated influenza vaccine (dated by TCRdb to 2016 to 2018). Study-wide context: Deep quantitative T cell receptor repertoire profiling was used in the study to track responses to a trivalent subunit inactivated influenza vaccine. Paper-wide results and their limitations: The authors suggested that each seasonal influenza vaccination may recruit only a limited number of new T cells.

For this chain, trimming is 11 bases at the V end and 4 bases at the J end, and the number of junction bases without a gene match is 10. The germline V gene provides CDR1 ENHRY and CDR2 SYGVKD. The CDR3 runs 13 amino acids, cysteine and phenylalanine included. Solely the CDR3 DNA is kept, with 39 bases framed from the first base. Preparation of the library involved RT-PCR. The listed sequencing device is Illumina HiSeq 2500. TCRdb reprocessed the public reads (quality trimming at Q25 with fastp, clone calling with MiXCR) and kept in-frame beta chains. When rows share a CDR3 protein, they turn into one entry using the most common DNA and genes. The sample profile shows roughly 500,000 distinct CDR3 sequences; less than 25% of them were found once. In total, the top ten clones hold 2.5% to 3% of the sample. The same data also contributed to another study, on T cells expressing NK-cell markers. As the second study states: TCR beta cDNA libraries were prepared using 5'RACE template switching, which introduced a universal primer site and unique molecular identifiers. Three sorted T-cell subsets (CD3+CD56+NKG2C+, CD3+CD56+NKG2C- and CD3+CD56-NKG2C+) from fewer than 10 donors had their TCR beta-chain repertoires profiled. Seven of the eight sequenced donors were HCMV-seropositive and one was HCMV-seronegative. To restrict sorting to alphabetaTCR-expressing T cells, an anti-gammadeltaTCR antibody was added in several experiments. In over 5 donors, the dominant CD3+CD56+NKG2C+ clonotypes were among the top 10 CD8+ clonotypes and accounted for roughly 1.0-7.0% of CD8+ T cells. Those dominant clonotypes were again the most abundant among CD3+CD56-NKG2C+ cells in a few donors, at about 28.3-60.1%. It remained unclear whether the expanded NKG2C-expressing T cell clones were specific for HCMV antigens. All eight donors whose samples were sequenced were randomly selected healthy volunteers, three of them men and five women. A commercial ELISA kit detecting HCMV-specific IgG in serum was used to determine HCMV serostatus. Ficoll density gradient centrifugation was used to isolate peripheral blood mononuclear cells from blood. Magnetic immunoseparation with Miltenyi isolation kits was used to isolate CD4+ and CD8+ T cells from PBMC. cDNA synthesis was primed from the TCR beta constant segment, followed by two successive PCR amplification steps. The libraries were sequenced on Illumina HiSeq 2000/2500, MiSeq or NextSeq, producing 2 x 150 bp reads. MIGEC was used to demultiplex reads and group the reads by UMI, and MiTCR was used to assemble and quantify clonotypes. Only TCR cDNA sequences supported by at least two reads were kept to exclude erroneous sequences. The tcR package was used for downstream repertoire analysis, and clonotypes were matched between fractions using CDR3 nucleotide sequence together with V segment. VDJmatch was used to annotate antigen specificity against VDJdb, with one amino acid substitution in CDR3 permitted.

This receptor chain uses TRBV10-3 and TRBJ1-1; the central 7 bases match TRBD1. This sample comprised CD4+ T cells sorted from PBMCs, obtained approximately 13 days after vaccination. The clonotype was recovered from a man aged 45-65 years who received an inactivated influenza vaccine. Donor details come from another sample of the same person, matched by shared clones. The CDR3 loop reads CAVSGGSSTEAFF. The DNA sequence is TGTGCCGTCTCAGGGGGATCATCCACTGAAGCTTTCTTT.